This TCR beta chain was captured by sequencing in a study of T cell repertoires in cytomegalovirus infection (dated by TCRdb to between 2017 and 2020). Turning to the overall study: Donor HLA type was relevant to the analysis, as public TCR beta signatures indicated carriage of CMV infection together with the matching HLA type. What the authors observed across the whole study: In both this cohort and an independent cohort of several hundred donors, the cumulative frequency of public TCR beta family members distinguished carriers of CMV infection plus the relevant HLA type. The ex vivo response was dominated by HLA-C-restricted CMV-specific TCR beta clonotypes, which also provided the single most frequent clonotype in two of eight donors.

The sequencer was an Illumina HiSeq 1500. TCRdb reworked the public reads: Q25 trimming with fastp, MiXCR clone assembly, productive beta chains retained. Each CDR3 protein gets just one entry, which takes the most common genes and DNA from the rows behind it. For this sample there are 250,000 or so distinct CDR3 sequences; approximately 9.1% appear just once. The top ten clonotypes cover approximately 16% of the sample. The trim is 3 bases for V and 0 bases for J, with a gap of 8 bases between the germline ends. Its CDR3 holds 14 amino acids, cysteine through phenylalanine. The DNA shown is the 42-base CDR3, in frame from base 1. From a lookup of the germline V gene, CDR1 and CDR2 are SGHTA and FQGTGA. In this sample, this clonotype turned up many times. It has no known antigen specificity. Nothing much larger sits one base from this clone, and base qualities are not available.

This TCR was recovered from a human donor in good health (CMV status not recorded). Some clones in this sample may be carry-over from other donors' samples. The sample taken for sequencing was PBMCs. The sequence is built from TRBV7-3 and TRBJ1-1; the D gene is unclear. CDR3 reads: CASSFGFLNTEAFF. The DNA reads as follows: TGTGCCAGCAGCTTTGGATTTCTGAACACTGAAGCTTTCTTT.